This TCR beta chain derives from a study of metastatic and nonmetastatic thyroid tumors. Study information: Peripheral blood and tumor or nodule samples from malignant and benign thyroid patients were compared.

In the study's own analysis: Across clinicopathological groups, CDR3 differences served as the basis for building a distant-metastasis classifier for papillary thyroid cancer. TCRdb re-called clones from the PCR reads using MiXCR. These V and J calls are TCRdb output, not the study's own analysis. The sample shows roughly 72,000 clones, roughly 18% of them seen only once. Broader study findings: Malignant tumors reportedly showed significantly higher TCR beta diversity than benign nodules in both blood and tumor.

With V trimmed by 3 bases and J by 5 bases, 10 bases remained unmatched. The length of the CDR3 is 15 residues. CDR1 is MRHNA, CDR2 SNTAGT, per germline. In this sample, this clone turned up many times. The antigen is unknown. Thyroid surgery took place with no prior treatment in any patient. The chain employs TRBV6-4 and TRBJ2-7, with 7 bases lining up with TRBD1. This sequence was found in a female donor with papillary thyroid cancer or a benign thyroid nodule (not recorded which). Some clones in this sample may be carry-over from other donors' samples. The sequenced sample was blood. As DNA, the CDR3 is TGTGCCAGCAGTGATTCAACAGGGGAAGGCCACGAGCAGTACTTC. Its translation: CASSDSTGEGHEQYF.